This T cell receptor (beta chain) was captured by sequencing in a study of CD8 T cells in ankylosing spondylitis. Study-level findings and limits: Among TCR beta sequences, a motif of several highly homologous variants appeared characteristic of ankylosing spondylitis blood. Within matched ankylosing spondylitis synovial fluid, disease-linked clones were reportedly significantly enriched.

TCRdb called the 5' RACE reads again in MiXCR, with one record for every CDR3 protein. The sample has 100,000 to 150,000 distinct CDR3 sequences, 17% seen once. The length of the CDR3 is 15 residues. Germline assignment: CDR1 MGHRA and CDR2 YSYEKL. Trimming removed 4 bases from V and 4 bases from J, with 13 bases in between. Note on this clonotype: The antigen is not known.

The sample consisted of blood, either unsorted or a sorted T cell fraction (not recorded which). The chain employs TRBV4-1 and TRBJ2-2, with D perhaps matching TRBD1 (6 bases). This TCR was recovered from a male donor with ankylosing spondylitis. The CDR3: CASSPGQRPTGELFF. The CDR3 bases are TGCGCCAGCAGCCCAGGACAGCGACCCACCGGGGAGCTGTTTTTT.